This T cell receptor beta chain was found in a study of T cells in Graves' hyperthyroidism and ophthalmopathy. Researchers took RNA transcripts and amplified the TCR beta CDR3 regions from them. In the first-round RT-PCR of the TCR CDR3, the HTBI primer set was used. One entry per CDR3 protein, called by TCRdb with MiXCR from the multiplex PCR reads. The table includes 96,000 or so distinct CDR3 sequences, around 50% detected once. Stable disease denoted Graves' hyperthyroidism without ophthalmopathy progression within 18 months. This clonotype appeared many times. The TCR sequence derives from a woman between 35 and 50 years old with Graves' hyperthyroidism. The sequenced sample was blood.

The CDR3 region is CASTVTGETQYF. The CDR3 DNA follows: TGCGCCAGCACCGTGACGGGAGAGACCCAGTACTTC. The V and J genes are TRBV5-1 and TRBJ2-5; D is uncertain. The ends were cut back, 6 bases at V and 4 bases at J, with 10 bases in the middle. The length of the CDR3 is 12 residues. The germline gives CDR1 SGHRS, CDR2 YFSETQ.